This entry is about one T cell receptor (beta chain). No antigen is known for it. A multiplex PCR was run with 60 Vbeta primers and 13 Jbeta primers. Produced via immunoSEQ multiplex PCR; TCRdb's table is partial and in-frame only. The data show roughly 70,000 clones, 65% to 70% seen once. This sample stems from a study of cytomegalovirus exposure and HLA in healthy donors. The ends were cut back, 0 bases at V and 0 bases at J, with 10 bases in the middle. This CDR3 has 17 residues. CDR1 and CDR2 from the germline V gene are SGHNT and YYREEE (reference sequence). General study findings and limits: Earlier analysis found most TCR beta V segments productive about 87% or about 30% of the time.

Material for sequencing was PBMCs. This sequence originates from a male donor in good health and CMV-seropositive. This rearrangement joins TRBV5-4 to TRBJ1-6; no clear D. CDR3 region: CASSLVLVSSYNSPLHF. The CDR3 DNA is TGTGCCAGCAGCTTGGTGCTTGTGAGCTCCTATAATTCACCCCTCCACTTT. The full variable domain, with the rest looked up from reference TRBV5-4 and TRBJ1-6, is ETGVTQSPTHLIKTRGQQVTLRCSSQSGHNTVSWYQQALGQGPQFIFQYYREEENGRGNFPPRFSGLQFPNYSSELNVNALELDDSALYLCASSLVLVSSYNSPLHFGNGTRLTVT.